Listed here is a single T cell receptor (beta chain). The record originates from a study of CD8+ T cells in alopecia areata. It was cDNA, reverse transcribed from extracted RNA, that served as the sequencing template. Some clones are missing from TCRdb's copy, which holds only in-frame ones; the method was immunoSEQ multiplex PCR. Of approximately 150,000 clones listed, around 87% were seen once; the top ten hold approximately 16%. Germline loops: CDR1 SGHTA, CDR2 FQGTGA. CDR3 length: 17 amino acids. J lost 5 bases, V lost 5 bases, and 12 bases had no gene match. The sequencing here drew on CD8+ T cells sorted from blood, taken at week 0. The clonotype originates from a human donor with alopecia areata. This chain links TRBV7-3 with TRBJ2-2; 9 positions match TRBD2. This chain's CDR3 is CASSLSLSGSETGELFF. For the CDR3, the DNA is TGTGCCAGCAGCCTCTCTCTTAGCGGGAGCGAGACCGGGGAGCTGTTTTTT. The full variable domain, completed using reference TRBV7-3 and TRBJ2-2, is GAGVSQTPSNKVTEKGKYVELRCDPISGHTALYWYRQSLGQGPEFLIYFQGTGAADDSGLPNDRFFAVRPEGSVSTLKIQRTERGDSAVYLCASSLSLSGSETGELFFGEGSRLTVL.